The 18 T cell receptor beta chains reported below all come from one sample, sequenced in a study of cytomegalovirus exposure and HLA in healthy donors. 60 Vbeta and 13 Jbeta primers were used in PCR. The table came from immunoSEQ multiplex PCR; TCRdb's copy has only in-frame clones and leaves some out. The table shows 100,000 or so clones, with about four fifths occurring only once. Sequencing was carried out using PBMCs. These receptors were obtained from a human donor in good health.

As concerns this clone: One end of the junction does not line up with germline, which may come from a read error. The rearrangement links TRBV11-3 to TRBJ1-1, with D possibly TRBD1 on 6 matching bases. The V gene's germline CDR1 is SGHNT and CDR2 YENEEA. The CDR3 spans 13 residues. The CDR3 DNA follows: TGTGTCAGCAGTAAAGGGCAGGGGACTGAAGCTTTCTTT. Residues: CVSSKGQGTEAFF.

The chain recombines TRBV7-7 with TRBJ2-2; 12 bases line up with TRBD1. Looked up from germline, CDR1 is SSHAT and CDR2 is FNYEAQ (reference sequence). The length of the CDR3 is 15 residues. J lost 5 bases, V lost 5 bases, and 3 bases had no gene match. CDR3 loop: CASSPGQGATGELFF. CDR3 coding DNA: TGTGCCAGCAGCCCGGGACAGGGGGCGACCGGGGAGCTGTTTTTT.

This rearrangement joins TRBV28 to TRBJ1-5; TRBD1 matches 10 bases. The CDR3 totals 15 residues. V was pared by 4 bases and J by 4 bases, with 4 bases of the junction left unmatched. Germline-derived CDR1 and CDR2 are MDHEN and SYDVKM. This CDR3 is CASSSGQGTNQPQHF. CDR3 in DNA: TGTGCCAGCAGTTCGGGACAGGGGACAAATCAGCCCCAGCATTTT.

A note on this clone: The germline gene is not matched at one end of the junction; a read error may be the cause. The chain couples TRBV7-9 to TRBJ1-6; D is unresolved. The germline gives CDR1 SEHNR, CDR2 FQNEAQ (reference sequence). There are 13 residues in the CDR3. CDR3 nucleotides: TGTTCCAGCAGCCGCGGGCAGAATTCACCCCTCCACTTT. Amino acids: CSSSRGQNSPLHF.

CDR3 coding DNA: TGTGCCAGCAATACGGGGGGGCCTAGCGAGACCCAGTACTTC. Its protein product is CASNTGGPSETQYF. The J gene is TRBJ2-5, the V gene TRBV6-5; 8 bases map to TRBD2. V lost 7 bases to trimming and J lost 5 bases; unmatched junction nucleotides: 9. CDR3 length: 14 residues. CDR1 is MNHEY and CDR2 is SVGAGI in the germline V gene.

The chain's CDR3 is CASSTGGGSGNTIYF. CDR3 in DNA: TGTGCCAGCAGTACAGGGGGGGGCTCCGGAAACACCATATATTTT. The rearrangement links TRBV6-5 to TRBJ1-3, with 8 bases identical to TRBD1. Trimming cost V 5 bases and J 4 bases; bases outside gene matches: 7. CDR1 and CDR2 from the germline V gene are MNHEY and SVGAGI. The CDR3 is 15 residues long.

J is TRBJ2-3 and V is TRBV6-1; TRBD2 is a possible D gene (6 bases). Germline CDR1 and CDR2: MNHNS and SASEGT. The CDR3 extends over 15 amino acids. The V end was cut by 6 bases, the J end by 0 bases, with 13 bases between. This chain's CDR3 is CASRRAGPSTDTQYF. CDR3 DNA: TGTGCCAGCAGAAGAGCGGGCCCTAGCACAGATACGCAGTATTTT.

The chain uses TRBV30 and TRBJ2-3; TRBD2 matches 12 bases. J gave up 7 bases and V 0 bases, and 8 bases lay outside the gene matches. Germline CDR1 GTSNPN, CDR2 SVGIG (reference sequence). The CDR3 totals 16 residues. The CDR3: CAWSVGLAGGPNTQYF. CDR3 DNA: TGTGCCTGGAGTGTAGGGCTAGCGGGGGGGCCAAATACGCAGTATTTT.

The chain combines TRBV6-5 with TRBJ2-7; TRBD1 might be the D (6 bases). The germline V and J ends were trimmed by 5 bases and 6 bases, with 14 bases remaining between them. This CDR3 has 13 amino acids. Germline V CDR1 and CDR2: MNHEY, SVGAGI. CDR3 amino acids: CASSDTGLGEQYF. CDR3 DNA sequence: TGTGCCAGCAGTGACACAGGGCTGGGCGAGCAGTACTTC.

The chain uses TRBV4-2 and TRBJ2-2, with D maybe TRBD2 (6 bases). The CDR3 is 15 amino acids. Germline assignment: CDR1 LGHNA and CDR2 YNFKEQ. V lost 0 bases and J lost 6, with 11 bases in between. The CDR3 loop is CASSQDRERSGELFF. CDR3 coding DNA: TGTGCCAGCAGCCAAGATCGGGAGCGGTCCGGGGAGCTGTTTTTT.

This rearrangement joins TRBV7-2 to TRBJ2-1, with D possibly TRBD2 on 5 matching bases. The CDR3 is 14 amino acids. The V end lost 3 bases, the J end lost 9 bases, and 15 bases lay between the germline ends. Per germline, CDR1 SGHTA and CDR2 FQGNSA. The CDR3 nucleotides are TGTGCCAGCAGCTTCACTAGTCGGACCAGTGAGCAGTTCTTC. Its translation: CASSFTSRTSEQFF.

This chain links TRBV27 with TRBJ2-7; 9 bases agree with TRBD2. The germline V gene encodes CDR1 MNHEY and CDR2 SMNVEV (reference sequence). After removal of 5 bases from V and 6 bases from J, the junction contained 8 bases not matched to a gene. This CDR3 is built from 14 residues. The chain's CDR3 is CASSPGLASGEQYF. DNA for the CDR3: TGTGCCAGCAGTCCGGGACTAGCTTCGGGCGAGCAGTACTTC.

The chain has TRBV29-1 and TRBJ2-3, with 10 bases lining up with TRBD1. Germline V gene data show CDR1 as SQVTM and CDR2 as ANQGSEA. The CDR3 extends over 13 amino acids. V was clipped by 6 bases and J by 4 bases; unmatched bases: 4. CDR3 sequence: CSVPGQGSDTQYF. The CDR3, as DNA: TGCAGCGTACCGGGACAGGGGTCAGATACGCAGTATTTT.

The J gene is TRBJ2-5, the V gene TRBV15; TRBD1 is a possible D gene (6 bases). The V end was cut by 8 bases, the J end by 6 bases, with 10 bases between. CDR1 LNHNV and CDR2 YYDKDF come from the germline V gene (reference sequence). The CDR3 is 11 residues long. As DNA, the CDR3 is TGTGCCACCCGGGACACTAAGACCCAGTACTTC. It is translated as CATRDTKTQYF.

The chain carries TRBV7-9 and TRBJ2-1, with 12 positions matching TRBD2. CDR1 is SEHNR, CDR2 FQNEAQ, per germline (reference sequence). The V and J ends lost 6 bases and 4 bases, in that order; junction bases with no gene match: 7. The CDR3 consists of 16 residues. The CDR3 DNA follows: TGTGCCAGCAGTCACCCCGGGACTAGCGGGTACAATGAGCAGTTCTTC. Its translation is CASSHPGTSGYNEQFF.

This clone was counted only a few times. The rearrangement uses TRBV28 and TRBJ1-4; 7 positions match TRBD1. This CDR3 region has 17 residues. Germline-derived CDR1 and CDR2 are MDHEN and SYDVKM. Losses at the gene ends were 8 bases for V and 8 bases for J; bases not matched to a gene: 20. CDR3 nucleotides: TGTGCCAGCCGTCCCGACCGGGACAGTCAAGGAAGGGAAAAACTGTTTTTT. Its translation: CASRPDRDSQGREKLFF.

This sequence joins TRBV29-1 and TRBJ1-2; D unresolved. Deletions cut 6 bases from V and 4 bases from J, with 18 bases between. Per the germline V gene, CDR1 is SQVTM and CDR2 is ANQGSEA. The CDR3 runs to 14 residues. CDR3 protein: CSVETRDTFYGYTF. In nucleotides, the CDR3 is TGCAGCGTCGAAACGAGAGACACCTTCTATGGCTACACCTTC. The whole variable domain, filled in from reference TRBV29-1 and TRBJ1-2, reads SAVISQKPSRDICQRGTSLTIQCQVDSQVTMMFWYRQQPGQSLTLIATANQGSEATYESGFVIDKFPISRPNLTFSTLTVSNMSPEDSSIYLCSVETRDTFYGYTFGSGTRLTVV.

The chain links TRBV7-3 to TRBJ2-3; 7 nucleotides match TRBD2. The CDR3 loop spans 14 amino acids. The ends lost 5 bases at V and 4 bases at J; junction bases unmatched: 6. The germline V gene encodes CDR1 SGHTA and CDR2 FQGTGA. CDR3 bases: TGTGCCAGCAGCCTAGTGGGGGGGGCAGATACGCAGTATTTT. It codes for CASSLVGGADTQYF.